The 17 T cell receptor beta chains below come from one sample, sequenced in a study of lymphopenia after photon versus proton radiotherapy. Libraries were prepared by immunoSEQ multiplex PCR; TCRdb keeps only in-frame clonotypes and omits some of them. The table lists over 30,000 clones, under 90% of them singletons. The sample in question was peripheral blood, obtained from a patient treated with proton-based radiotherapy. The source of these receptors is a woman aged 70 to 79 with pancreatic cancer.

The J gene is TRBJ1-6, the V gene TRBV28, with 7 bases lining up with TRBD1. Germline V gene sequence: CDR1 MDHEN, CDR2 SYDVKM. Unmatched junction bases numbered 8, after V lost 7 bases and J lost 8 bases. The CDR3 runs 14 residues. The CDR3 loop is CASTLQGFHSPLHF. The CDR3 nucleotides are TGTGCCAGCACCTTACAGGGGTTTCATTCACCCCTCCACTTT.

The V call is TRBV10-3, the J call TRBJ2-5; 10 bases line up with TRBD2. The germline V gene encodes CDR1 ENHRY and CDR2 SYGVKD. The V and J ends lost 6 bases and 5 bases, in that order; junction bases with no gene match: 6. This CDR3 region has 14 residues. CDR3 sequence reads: CAIRAGTSDETQYF. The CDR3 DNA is TGTGCCATCAGGGCCGGGACTAGCGACGAGACCCAGTACTTC.

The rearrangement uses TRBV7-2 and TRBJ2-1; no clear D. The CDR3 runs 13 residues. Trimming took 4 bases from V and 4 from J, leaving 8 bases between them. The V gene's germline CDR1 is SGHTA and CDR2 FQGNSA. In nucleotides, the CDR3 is TGTGCCAGCAGCTCCGGGCTTTACAATGAGCAGTTCTTC. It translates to CASSSGLYNEQFF.

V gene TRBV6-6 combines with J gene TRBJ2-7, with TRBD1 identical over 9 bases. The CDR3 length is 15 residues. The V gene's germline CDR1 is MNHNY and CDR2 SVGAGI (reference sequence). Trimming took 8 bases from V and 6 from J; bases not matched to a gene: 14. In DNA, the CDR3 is TGTGCCAGCGCCTCCCCGGGACAGGGTTCCAGCGAGCAGTACTTC. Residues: CASASPGQGSSEQYF.

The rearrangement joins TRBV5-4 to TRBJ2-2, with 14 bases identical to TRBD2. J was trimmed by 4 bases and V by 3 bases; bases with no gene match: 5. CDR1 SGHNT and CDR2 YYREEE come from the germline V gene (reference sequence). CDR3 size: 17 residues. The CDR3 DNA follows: TGTGCCAGCAGCTCGAGTGGACTAGCGGGAGGCACCGGGGAGCTGTTTTTT. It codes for CASSSSGLAGGTGELFF. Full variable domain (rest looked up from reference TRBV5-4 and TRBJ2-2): ETGVTQSPTHLIKTRGQQVTLRCSSQSGHNTVSWYQQALGQGPQFIFQYYREEENGRGNFPPRFSGLQFPNYSSELNVNALELDDSALYLCASSSSGLAGGTGELFFGEGSRLTVL.

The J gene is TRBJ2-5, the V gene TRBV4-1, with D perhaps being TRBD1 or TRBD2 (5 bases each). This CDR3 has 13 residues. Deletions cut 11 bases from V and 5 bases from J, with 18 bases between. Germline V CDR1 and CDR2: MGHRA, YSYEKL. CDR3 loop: CASRRLGEETQYF. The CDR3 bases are TGCGCCTCTCGAAGACTGGGGGAGGAGACCCAGTACTTC.

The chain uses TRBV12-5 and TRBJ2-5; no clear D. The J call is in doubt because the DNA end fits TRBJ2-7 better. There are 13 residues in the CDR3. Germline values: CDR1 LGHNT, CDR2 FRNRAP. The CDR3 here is CASGLEGIGEQYF. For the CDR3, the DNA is TGTGCTAGTGGTTTGGAGGGTATTGGCGAGCAGTACTTC.

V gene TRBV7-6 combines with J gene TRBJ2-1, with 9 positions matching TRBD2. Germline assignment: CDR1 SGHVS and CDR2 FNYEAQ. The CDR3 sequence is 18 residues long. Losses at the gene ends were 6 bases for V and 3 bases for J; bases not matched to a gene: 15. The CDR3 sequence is CASSQSASGVWGYNEQFF. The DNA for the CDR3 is TGTGCCAGCAGTCAAAGTGCTAGCGGGGTATGGGGCTACAATGAGCAGTTCTTC.

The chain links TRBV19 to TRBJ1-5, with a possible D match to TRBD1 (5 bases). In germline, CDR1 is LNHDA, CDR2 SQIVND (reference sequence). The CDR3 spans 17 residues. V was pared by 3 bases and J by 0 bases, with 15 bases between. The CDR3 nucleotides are TGTGCCAGTAGTATCCAATCCGGGACGGGTAGCAATCAGCCCCAGCATTTT. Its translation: CASSIQSGTGSNQPQHF.

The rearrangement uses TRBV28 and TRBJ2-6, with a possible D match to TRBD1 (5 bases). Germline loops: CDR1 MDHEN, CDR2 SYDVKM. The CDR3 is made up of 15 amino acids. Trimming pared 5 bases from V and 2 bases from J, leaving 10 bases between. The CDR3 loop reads CASSIPGPGANVLTF. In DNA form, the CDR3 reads TGTGCCAGCAGTATACCAGGGCCTGGGGCCAACGTCCTGACTTTC.

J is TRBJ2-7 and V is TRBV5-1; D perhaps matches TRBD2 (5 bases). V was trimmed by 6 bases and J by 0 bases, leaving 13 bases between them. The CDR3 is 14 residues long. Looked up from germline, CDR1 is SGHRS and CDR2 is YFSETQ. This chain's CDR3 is CASKSGDSSYEQYF. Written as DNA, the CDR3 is TGCGCCAGCAAATCCGGGGATTCCTCCTACGAGCAGTACTTC. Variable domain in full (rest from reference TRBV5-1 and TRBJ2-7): KAGVTQTPRYLIKTRGQQVTLSCSPISGHRSVSWYQQTPGQGLQFLFEYFSETQRNKGNFPGRFSGRQFSNSRSEMNVSTLELGDSALYLCASKSGDSSYEQYFGPGTRLTVT.

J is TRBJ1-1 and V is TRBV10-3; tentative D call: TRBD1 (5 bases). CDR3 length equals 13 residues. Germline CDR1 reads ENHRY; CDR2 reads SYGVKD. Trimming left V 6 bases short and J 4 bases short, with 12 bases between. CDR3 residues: CAISQGFGTEAFF. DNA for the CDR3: TGTGCCATCAGCCAGGGCTTTGGCACTGAAGCTTTCTTT.

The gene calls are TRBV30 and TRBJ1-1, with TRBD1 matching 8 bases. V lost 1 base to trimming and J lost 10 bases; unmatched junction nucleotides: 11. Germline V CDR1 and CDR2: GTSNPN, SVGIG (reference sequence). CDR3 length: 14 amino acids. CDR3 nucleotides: TGTGCCTGGAGTGCTGGGACAGGTCAGCGGTCAGCTTTCTTT. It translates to CAWSAGTGQRSAFF.

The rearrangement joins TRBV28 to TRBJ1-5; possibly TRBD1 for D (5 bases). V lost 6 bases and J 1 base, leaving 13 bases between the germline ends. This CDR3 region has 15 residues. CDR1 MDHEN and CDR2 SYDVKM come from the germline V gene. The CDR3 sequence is CASRAGQGSNQPQHF. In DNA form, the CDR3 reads TGTGCCAGCAGGGCGGGGCAGGGAAGCAATCAGCCCCAGCATTTT. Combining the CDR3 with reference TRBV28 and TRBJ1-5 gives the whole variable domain DVKVTQSSRYLVKRTGEKVFLECVQDMDHENMFWYRQDPGLGLRLIYFSYDVKMKEKGDIPEGYSVSREKKERFSLILESASTNQTSMYLCASRAGQGSNQPQHFGDGTRLSIL.

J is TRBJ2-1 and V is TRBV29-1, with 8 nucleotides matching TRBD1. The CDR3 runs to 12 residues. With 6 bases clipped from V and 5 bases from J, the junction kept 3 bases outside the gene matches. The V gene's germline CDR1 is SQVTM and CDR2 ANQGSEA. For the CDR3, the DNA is TGCAGCGTGGACAGGGCAAACAATGAGCAGTTCTTC. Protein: CSVDRANNEQFF.

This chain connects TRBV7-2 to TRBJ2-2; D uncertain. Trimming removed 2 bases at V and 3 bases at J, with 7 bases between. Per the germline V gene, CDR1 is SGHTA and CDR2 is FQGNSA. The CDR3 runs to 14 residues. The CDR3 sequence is CASSLSRDTGELFF. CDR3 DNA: TGTGCCAGCAGCTTAAGTCGGGACACCGGGGAGCTGTTTTTT.

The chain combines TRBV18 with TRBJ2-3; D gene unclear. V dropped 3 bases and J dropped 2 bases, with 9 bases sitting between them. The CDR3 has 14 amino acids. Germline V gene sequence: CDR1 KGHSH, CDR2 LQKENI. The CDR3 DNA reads TGTGCCAGCTCACCTCGTGGGGACACAGATACGCAGTATTTT. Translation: CASSPRGDTDTQYF. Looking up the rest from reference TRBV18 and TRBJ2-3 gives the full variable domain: NAGVMQNPRHLVRRRGQEARLRCSPMKGHSHVYWYRQLPEEGLKFMVYLQKENIIDESGMPKERFSAEFPKEGPSILRIQQVVRGDSAAYFCASSPRGDTDTQYFGPGTRLTVL.